This T cell receptor (beta chain) is drawn from a study of cytomegalovirus exposure and HLA in healthy donors. General study results and limits: In a later analysis, productive TCRs from donors in an Asian-associated ancestry cluster reportedly carried fewer N-insertions than the cohort mean. Donors were assumed by presence/absence analyses to have roughly uniform sequencing depth.

A multiplex PCR was run with 60 Vbeta primers and 13 Jbeta primers. The method was immunoSEQ multiplex PCR; TCRdb's version includes in-frame clones alone and lacks a portion of them. Of around 130,000 clones in the sample, about 80% were seen once. This clone appeared a single time. The antigen is undetermined. This sequence originates from a man younger than 45 in good health and CMV-seronegative. Sequencing input: PBMCs.

The CDR3 reads CAWSPGLAGVSDTQYF. DNA for the CDR3: TGTGCCTGGAGCCCTGGACTAGCGGGAGTATCAGATACGCAGTATTTT. The rearrangement links TRBV30 to TRBJ2-3; TRBD2 aligns across 13 bases. Germline V gene lookup returns CDR1 GTSNPN and CDR2 SVGIG (reference sequence). The V segment lost 3 bases and the J segment 4 bases; nucleotides outside the gene matches: 7. CDR3 length: 16 residues. Filled out from reference TRBV30 and TRBJ2-3, the complete variable domain reads SQTIHQWPATLVQPVGSPLSLECTVEGTSNPNLYWYRQAAGRGLQLLFYSVGIGQISSEVPQNLSASRPQDRQFILSSKKLLLSDSGFYLCAWSPGLAGVSDTQYFGPGTRLTVL.